This TCR beta chain stems from a study of blood T cell repertoires in COVID-19. Authors' data handling: For nucleated cells, counts were estimated from reference gene primer amplification. Here immunoSEQ multiplex PCR was the method, and the copy in TCRdb shows in-frame clones only, minus some. That table furnishes V, J and clone size, whereas the DNA furnished D and trimming. This table has approximately 190,000 clones, over 80% appearing once. This CDR3 contains 14 residues. The germline V gene encodes CDR1 SEHNR and CDR2 FQNEAQ (reference sequence). V shed 1 base and J shed 10 bases, with 14 bases lying between them.

This receptor was obtained from a woman aged 40 to 55 with acute or convalescent COVID-19. Material for sequencing was peripheral blood. This sequence joins TRBV7-9 and TRBJ2-1, with D possibly being TRBD2 (7 bases). This CDR3 reads CASSLGGGAGEQFF. DNA of the CDR3: TGTGCCAGCAGCTTAGGAGGGGGAGCGGGGGAGCAGTTCTTC.